This TCR beta chain emerged from a study of control samples from healthy donors and cancer patients. Notes on this clone: The sample has other DNA sequences that encode this CDR3 too.

Profiling relied on immunoSEQ multiplex PCR, and the TCRdb table lists in-frame clones only, not all of them. The sample has over 100,000 clones; roughly 88% are singletons. Per the germline V gene, CDR1 is SGHDT and CDR2 is YYEEEE. Trimming pared 4 bases from V and 3 bases from J, leaving 7 bases between. This CDR3 is 12 amino acids long. Sequenced material: blood. The chain carries TRBV5-6 and TRBJ1-1, with TRBD1 as a possible D gene (6 bases). The TCR originated in a man in his forties or fifties in good health. The CDR3 is CASSPGDTEAFF. The CDR3 region has the DNA TGTGCCAGCAGCCCAGGGGACACTGAAGCTTTCTTT. Full variable domain (outside the CDR3, taken from reference TRBV5-6 and TRBJ1-1): DAGVTQSPTHLIKTRGQQVTLRCSPKSGHDTVSWYQQALGQGPQFIFQYYEEEERQRGNFPDRFSGHQFPNYSSELNVNALLLGDSALYLCASSPGDTEAFFGQGTRLTVV.